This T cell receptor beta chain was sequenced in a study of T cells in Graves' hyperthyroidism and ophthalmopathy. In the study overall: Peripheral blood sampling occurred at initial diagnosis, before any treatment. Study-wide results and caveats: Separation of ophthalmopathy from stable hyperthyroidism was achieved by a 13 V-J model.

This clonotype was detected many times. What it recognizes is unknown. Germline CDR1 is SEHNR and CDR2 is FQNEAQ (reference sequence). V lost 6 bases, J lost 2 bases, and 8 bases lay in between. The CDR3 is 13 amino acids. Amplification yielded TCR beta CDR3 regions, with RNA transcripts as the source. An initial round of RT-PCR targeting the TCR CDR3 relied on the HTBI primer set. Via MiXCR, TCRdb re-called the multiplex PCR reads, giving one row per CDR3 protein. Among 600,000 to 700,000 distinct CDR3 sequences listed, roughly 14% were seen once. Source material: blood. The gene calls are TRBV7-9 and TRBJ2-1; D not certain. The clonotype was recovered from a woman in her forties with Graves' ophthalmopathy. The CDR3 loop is CASRKSAYNEQFF. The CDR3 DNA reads TGTGCCAGCAGGAAATCCGCCTACAATGAGCAGTTCTTC.